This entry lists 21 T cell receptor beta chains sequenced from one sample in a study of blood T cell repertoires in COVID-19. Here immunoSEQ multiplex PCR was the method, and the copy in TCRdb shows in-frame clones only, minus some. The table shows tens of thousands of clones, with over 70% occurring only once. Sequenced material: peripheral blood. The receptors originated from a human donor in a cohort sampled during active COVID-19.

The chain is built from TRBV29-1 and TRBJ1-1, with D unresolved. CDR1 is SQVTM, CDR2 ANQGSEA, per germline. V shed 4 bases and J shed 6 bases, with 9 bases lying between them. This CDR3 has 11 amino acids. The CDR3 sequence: CSVATSPEAFF. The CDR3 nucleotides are TGCAGCGTTGCTACCTCGCCTGAAGCTTTCTTT. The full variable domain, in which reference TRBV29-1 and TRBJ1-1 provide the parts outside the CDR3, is SAVISQKPSRDICQRGTSLTIQCQVDSQVTMMFWYRQQPGQSLTLIATANQGSEATYESGFVIDKFPISRPNLTFSTLTVSNMSPEDSSIYLCSVATSPEAFFGQGTRLTVV.

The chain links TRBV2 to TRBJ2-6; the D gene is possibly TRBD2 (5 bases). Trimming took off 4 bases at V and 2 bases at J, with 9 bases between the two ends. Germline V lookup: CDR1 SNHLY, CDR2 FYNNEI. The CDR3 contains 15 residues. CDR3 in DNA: TGTGCCAGCAGTGCCGGACTGGCTGGGGCCAACGTCCTGACTTTC. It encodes CASSAGLAGANVLTF.

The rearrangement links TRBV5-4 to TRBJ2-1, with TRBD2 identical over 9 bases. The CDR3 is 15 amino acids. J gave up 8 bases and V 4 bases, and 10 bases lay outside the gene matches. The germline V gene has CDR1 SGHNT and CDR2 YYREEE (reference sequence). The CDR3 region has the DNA TGTGCCAGCAGCCTCATAGAGGGACTAGCCGATGAGCAGTTCTTC. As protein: CASSLIEGLADEQFF. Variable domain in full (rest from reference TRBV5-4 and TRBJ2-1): ETGVTQSPTHLIKTRGQQVTLRCSSQSGHNTVSWYQQALGQGPQFIFQYYREEENGRGNFPPRFSGLQFPNYSSELNVNALELDDSALYLCASSLIEGLADEQFFGPGTRLTVL.

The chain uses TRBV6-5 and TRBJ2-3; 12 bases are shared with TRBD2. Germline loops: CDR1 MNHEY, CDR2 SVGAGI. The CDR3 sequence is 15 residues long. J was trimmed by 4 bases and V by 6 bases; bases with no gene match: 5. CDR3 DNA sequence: TGTGCCAGCAGCACACTAGCGGGGGGCTCAGATACGCAGTATTTT. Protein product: CASSTLAGGSDTQYF.

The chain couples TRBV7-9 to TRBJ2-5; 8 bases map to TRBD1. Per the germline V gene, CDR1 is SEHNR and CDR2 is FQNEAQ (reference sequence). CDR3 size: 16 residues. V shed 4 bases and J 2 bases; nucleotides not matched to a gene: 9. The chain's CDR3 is CASSYWTGPLQETQYF. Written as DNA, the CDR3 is TGTGCCAGCAGCTACTGGACAGGGCCTTTGCAAGAGACCCAGTACTTC.

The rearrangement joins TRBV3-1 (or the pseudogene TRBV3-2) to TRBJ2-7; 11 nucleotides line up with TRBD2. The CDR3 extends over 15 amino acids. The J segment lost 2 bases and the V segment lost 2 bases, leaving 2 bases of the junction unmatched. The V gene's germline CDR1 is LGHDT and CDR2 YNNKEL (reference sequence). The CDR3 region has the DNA TGTGCCAGCAGCCAACTAGCGGGGGGACCCTACGAGCAGTACTTC. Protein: CASSQLAGGPYEQYF.

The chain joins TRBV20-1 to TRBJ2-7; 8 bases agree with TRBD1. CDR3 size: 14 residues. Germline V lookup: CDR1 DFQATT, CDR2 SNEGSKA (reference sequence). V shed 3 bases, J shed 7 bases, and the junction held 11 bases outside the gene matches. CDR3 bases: TGCAGTGCTAGTACGGGACAGGATCCTATAGAGCAGTACTTC. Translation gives CSASTGQDPIEQYF.

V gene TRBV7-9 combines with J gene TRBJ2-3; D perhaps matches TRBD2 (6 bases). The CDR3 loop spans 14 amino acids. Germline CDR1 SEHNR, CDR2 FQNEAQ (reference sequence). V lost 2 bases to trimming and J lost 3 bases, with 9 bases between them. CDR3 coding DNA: TGTGCCAGCAGCTTACTAGCGATTACAGATACGCAGTATTTT. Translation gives CASSLLAITDTQYF.

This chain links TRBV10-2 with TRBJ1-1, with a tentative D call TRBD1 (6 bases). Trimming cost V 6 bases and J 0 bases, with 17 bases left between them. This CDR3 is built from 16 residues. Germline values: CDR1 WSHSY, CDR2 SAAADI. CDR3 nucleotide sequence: TGCGCCAGCAGATTGGGAGGGGGAAGATTGAACACTGAAGCTTTCTTT. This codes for CASRLGGGRLNTEAFF.

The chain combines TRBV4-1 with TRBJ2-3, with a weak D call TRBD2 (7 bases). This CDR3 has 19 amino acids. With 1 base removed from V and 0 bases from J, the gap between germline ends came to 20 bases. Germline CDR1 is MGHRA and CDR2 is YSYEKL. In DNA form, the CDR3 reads TGCGCCAGCAGCCAAGTTTTGGCGGGGGCTCTTTTGAGCACAGATACGCAGTATTTT. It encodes CASSQVLAGALLSTDTQYF.

The CDR3 DNA follows: TGTGCCAGCAGCCGAGGAACAGGGGCCAATGAGCAGTTCTTC. Residues: CASSRGTGANEQFF. This chain links TRBV5-4 with TRBJ2-1, with 7 nucleotides matching TRBD1. Unmatched junction bases numbered 7, after V lost 4 bases and J lost 6 bases. This CDR3 comprises 14 residues. Per germline, CDR1 SGHNT and CDR2 YYREEE (reference sequence).

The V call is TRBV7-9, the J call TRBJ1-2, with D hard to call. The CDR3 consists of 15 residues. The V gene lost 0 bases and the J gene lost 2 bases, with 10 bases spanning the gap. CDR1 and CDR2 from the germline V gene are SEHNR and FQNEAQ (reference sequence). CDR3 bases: TGTGCCAGCAGCTTAGCAGGGAGAAGGAACTATGGCTACACCTTC. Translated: CASSLAGRRNYGYTF.

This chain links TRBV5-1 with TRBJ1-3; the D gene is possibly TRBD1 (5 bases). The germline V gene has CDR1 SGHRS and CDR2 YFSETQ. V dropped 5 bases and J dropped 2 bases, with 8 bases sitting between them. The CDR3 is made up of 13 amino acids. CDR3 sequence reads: CASRDTTGNTIYF. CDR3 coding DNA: TGCGCCAGCAGGGACACTACTGGAAACACCATATATTTT.

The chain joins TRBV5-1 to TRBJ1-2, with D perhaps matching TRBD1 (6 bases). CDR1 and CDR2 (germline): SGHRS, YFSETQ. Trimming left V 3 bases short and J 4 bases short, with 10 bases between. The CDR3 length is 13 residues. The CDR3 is CASSSTGVYGYTF. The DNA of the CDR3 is TGCGCCAGCAGCTCGACAGGCGTCTATGGCTACACCTTC.

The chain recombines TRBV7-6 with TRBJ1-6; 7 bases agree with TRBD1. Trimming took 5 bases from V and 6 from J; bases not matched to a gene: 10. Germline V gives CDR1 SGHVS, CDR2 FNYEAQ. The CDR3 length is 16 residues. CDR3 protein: CASSLGTASGNSPLHF. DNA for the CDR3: TGTGCCAGCAGCCTTGGGACAGCTTCGGGTAATTCACCCCTCCACTTT.

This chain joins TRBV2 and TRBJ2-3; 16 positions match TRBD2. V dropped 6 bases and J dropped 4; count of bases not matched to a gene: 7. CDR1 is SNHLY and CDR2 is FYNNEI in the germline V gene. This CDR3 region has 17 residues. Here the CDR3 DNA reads TGTGCCAGCAGAGCTCCGGGACTAGCGGGGGGGTCAGATACGCAGTATTTT. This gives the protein CASRAPGLAGGSDTQYF.

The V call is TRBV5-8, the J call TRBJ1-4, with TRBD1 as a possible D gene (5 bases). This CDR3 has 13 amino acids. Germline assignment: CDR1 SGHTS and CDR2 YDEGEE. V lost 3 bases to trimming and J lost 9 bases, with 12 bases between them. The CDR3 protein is CASSWRDGKKLFF. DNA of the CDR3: TGTGCCAGCAGCTGGAGGGACGGAAAAAAACTGTTTTTT.

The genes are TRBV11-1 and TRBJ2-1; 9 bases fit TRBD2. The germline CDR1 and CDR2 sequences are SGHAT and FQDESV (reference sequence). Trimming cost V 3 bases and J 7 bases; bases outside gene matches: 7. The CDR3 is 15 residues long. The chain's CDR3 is CASSFGGLAPNEQFF. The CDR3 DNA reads TGTGCCAGCAGCTTTGGCGGACTAGCGCCAAATGAGCAGTTCTTC.

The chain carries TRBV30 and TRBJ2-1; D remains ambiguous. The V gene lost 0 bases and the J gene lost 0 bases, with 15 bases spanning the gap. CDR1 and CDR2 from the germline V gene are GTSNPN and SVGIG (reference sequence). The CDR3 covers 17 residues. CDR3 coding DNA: TGTGCCTGGAGTGTCCCGAGGCTCCCGAGCTCCTACAATGAGCAGTTCTTC. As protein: CAWSVPRLPSSYNEQFF. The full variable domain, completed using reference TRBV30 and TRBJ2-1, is SQTIHQWPATLVQPVGSPLSLECTVEGTSNPNLYWYRQAAGRGLQLLFYSVGIGQISSEVPQNLSASRPQDRQFILSSKKLLLSDSGFYLCAWSVPRLPSSYNEQFFGPGTRLTVL.

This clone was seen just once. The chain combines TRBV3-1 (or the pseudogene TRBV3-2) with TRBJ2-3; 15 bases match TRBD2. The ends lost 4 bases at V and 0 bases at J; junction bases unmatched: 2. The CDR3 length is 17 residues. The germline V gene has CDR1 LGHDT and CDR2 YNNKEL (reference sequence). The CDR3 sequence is CASSPGLAGGSTDTQYF. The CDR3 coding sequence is TGTGCCAGCAGCCCGGGACTAGCGGGGGGTAGCACAGATACGCAGTATTTT.

CDR3: CASSPRWGGETQYF. The CDR3 DNA sequence: TGTGCCAGCAGCCCTAGGTGGGGGGGAGAGACCCAGTACTTC. J is TRBJ2-5 and V is TRBV5-4; TRBD2 aligns across 7 bases. The CDR3 loop spans 14 amino acids. Trimming cost V 4 bases and J 4 bases; bases outside gene matches: 7. Germline CDR1 reads SGHNT; CDR2 reads YYREEE (reference sequence).